Included here is one T cell receptor beta chain sequence, with context. Its antigen is unidentified. The data stem from a study of T cell responses to AZD1222 COVID-19 vaccine. The CDR3 runs 17 residues. Germline V gives CDR1 SGHVS, CDR2 FNYEAQ. V gave up 1 base and J gave up 4 bases; unmatched junction bases: 12. Using immunoSEQ multiplex PCR, the repertoire was profiled, and TCRdb retains in-frame clones only, with some absent. This table holds around 99,000 clones, around 90% found once. Study results and limitations: Spike-specific TCR repertoires showed rising breadth and depth after two AZD1222 doses.

The sequence was obtained from an adult in good health. The chain uses TRBV7-6 and TRBJ2-7; 8 nucleotides agree with TRBD2. The source was peripheral blood, collected on day 0 of AZD1222 vaccination. The CDR3 DNA follows: TGTGCCAGCAGCTTAGAAACGGGAGCGGGAGTTCCTTACGAGCAGTACTTC. Amino acids: CASSLETGAGVPYEQYF.